Below are 6 T cell receptor beta chains sequenced from a single sample in a study of OX40 agonist ivuxolimab in advanced cancers. Sequencing was performed with immunoSEQ multiplex PCR; in TCRdb, only in-frame clones are kept and a portion is missing. The data show 57,000 or so clones, with 85% to 90% seen just once and under 4.5% held by the top ten. Sequenced material: CD4+ or CD8+ T cells sorted from blood, taken in a trial of the OX40 agonist ivuxolimab. These receptor sequences come from an adult with an advanced solid tumor such as melanoma, head and neck, liver or kidney cancer.

The chain is built from TRBV5-6 and TRBJ1-5; D possibly corresponds to TRBD1 (5 bases). Trimming cost V 4 bases and J 5 bases, with 10 bases left between them. The CDR3 runs to 13 residues. Germline V lookup: CDR1 SGHDT, CDR2 YYEEEE. For the CDR3, the DNA is TGTGCCAGCAGCGGTAAAGGGGATCAGCCCCAGCATTTT. The encoded protein is CASSGKGDQPQHF.

For the CDR3, the DNA is TGTGCCAGCGTCCCGTTTCAGAACACCGGGGAGCTGTTTTTT. This codes for CASVPFQNTGELFF. The rearrangement joins TRBV6-5 to TRBJ2-2; D unresolved. This CDR3 is 14 amino acids long. Germline V gene data show CDR1 as MNHEY and CDR2 as SVGAGI. Trimming removed 8 bases at V and 1 base at J, with 11 bases between.

This sequence joins TRBV2 and TRBJ1-5, with 7 bases aligning to TRBD1. Trimming removed 4 bases from V and 6 bases from J; junction bases left unmatched: 6. CDR3 length: 14 amino acids. Germline V lookup: CDR1 SNHLY, CDR2 FYNNEI. CDR3 sequence: CASSVRQGVQPQHF. The CDR3 bases are TGTGCCAGCAGTGTAAGACAGGGTGTTCAGCCCCAGCATTTT. Supplemented by reference TRBV2 and TRBJ1-5, the full variable domain reads EPEVTQTPSHQVTQMGQEVILRCVPISNHLYFYWYRQILGQKVEFLVSFYNNEISEKSEIFDDQFSVERPDGSNFTLKIRSTKLEDSAMYFCASSVRQGVQPQHFGDGTRLSIL.

The rearrangement uses TRBV6-6 and TRBJ1-5, with D unresolved. V was clipped by 5 bases and J by 0 bases, with 5 bases between them. Germline V CDR1 and CDR2: MNHNY, SVGAGI (reference sequence). The CDR3 totals 13 residues. The CDR3 DNA follows: TGTGCCAGCAGTGCGTATAGCAATCAGCCCCAGCATTTT. This sequence encodes CASSAYSNQPQHF.

The chain joins TRBV7-6 to TRBJ1-3; no clear D gene. CDR3 length: 15 amino acids. Germline V gives CDR1 SGHVS, CDR2 FNYEAQ. V lost 5 bases to trimming and J lost 0 bases, with 11 bases between them. The CDR3 region is CASSPRFISGNTIYF. The CDR3 nucleotides read TGTGCCAGCAGCCCGAGGTTTATCTCTGGAAACACCATATATTTT.

The V call is TRBV15, the J call TRBJ2-1; D not resolved. Trimming removed 8 bases at V and 7 bases at J, with 9 bases between. Germline V lookup: CDR1 LNHNV, CDR2 YYDKDF (reference sequence). The CDR3 spans 11 residues. The CDR3 DNA follows: TGTGCCACCGAACAGAATAATGAGCAGTTCTTC. This encodes CATEQNNEQFF.